This T cell receptor (beta chain) was sequenced during a study of regulatory T cells in long-lasting Graves disease. This clonotype was picked up many times. This sample's time point: newly diagnosed GD, antithyroid drugs for less than 3 months. There was RNA extracted from PBMCs, and the TCR library was made from it. V trimming: 1 base; J trimming: 4 bases; junction bases outside the gene matches: 4. From germline, CDR1 is SGHTA and CDR2 FQGNSA. The CDR3 loop spans 16 amino acids. Libraries of TCR beta came from iRepertoire HTBI primers plus Arm-PCR of CDR3 regions. TCRdb recomputed calls from the multiplex PCR reads with MiXCR, one row per CDR3 protein. The table includes 500,000 to 700,000 distinct CDR3 sequences, approximately 15% detected once. These same records also appear under a second study, on T cells in Graves' hyperthyroidism and ophthalmopathy.

The input for sequencing was peripheral blood mononuclear cells (PBMCs), taken at new diagnosis, from a patient treated with antithyroid drugs. This chain connects TRBV7-2 to TRBJ1-4; 9 bases are a match to TRBD1. The clonotype originates from a woman aged 25 to 45 with Graves disease. The chain's CDR3 is CASSLGDRVFNEKLFF. The CDR3 coding sequence is TGTGCCAGCAGCTTAGGGGACAGGGTGTTTAATGAAAAACTGTTTTTT.